This entry lists 10 T cell receptor beta chains sequenced from one sample in a study of T cell clonality in common variable immunodeficiency (dated by TCRdb to between 2014 and 2017). Broad study findings and their caveats: Fewer deletions and N-nucleotide insertions were reportedly observed in CVID TCRbeta sequences, and highly modified clones with 13 or more V deletions were reportedly absent from CVID TCRbeta sequences.

The antigens these receptors bind are not known. Library method: the immunoSEQ multiplex PCR assay. TCRdb mirrors the immuneACCESS table, restricted to in-frame sequences. Some clones are absent from its copies; in checked studies, under half trace to an unresolved V gene, and the reason for the others is unknown. With approximately 21,000 clones recorded, this sample contains no clone counted only once. The top ten constitute about 2.5% of the sample. Sequencing was done on a sample of peripheral blood mononuclear cells. The source of these receptors is a human donor with common variable immunodeficiency.

This clone was detected only a few times. The read ends 3 residues early relative to the CDR3; the germline J gene fills the gap. This chain uses TRBV30 with TRBJ1-5, with a tentative D call TRBD1 (5 bases). Germline CDR1 is GTSNPN and CDR2 is SVGIG (reference sequence). There are 13 residues in the CDR3. V lost 2 bases and J lost 4, with 9 bases in between. Incomplete CDR3 DNA: TGTGCCTGGAGTTTCCCAGGGAATCAGCCC. This gives the protein CAWSFPGNQP. The complete CDR3 sequence is CAWSFPGNQPQHF.

This clone was seen more than once but under ten times. The CDR3 is cut off 3 residues early in the read; its end comes from the germline J gene. The gene calls are TRBV6-1 and TRBJ2-7, with D uncertain. Germline loops: CDR1 MNHNS, CDR2 SASEGT. V was trimmed by 3 bases and J by 3 bases, leaving 15 bases between them. CDR3 size: 15 residues. Partial CDR3 DNA: TGTGCCAGCAGTGATTGGGTGGGCTCCCTCTACGAG. Translation gives CASSDWVGSLYE. The full CDR3 reads CASSDWVGSLYEQYF.

In this sample, this clone turned up a few times. The CDR3: CASSEVGGGETQYF. The DNA read from the CDR3 is TGTGCCAGCAGTGAAGTGGGAGGCGGGGAGACC. The chain couples TRBV6-1 to TRBJ2-5; weak D call: TRBD2 (6 bases). The CDR3 end lies 3 residues beyond the end of the read and is filled in from the germline J gene. Germline CDR1 reads MNHNS; CDR2 reads SASEGT. V gave up 1 base and J gave up 5 bases, with 11 bases separating them. The CDR3 has 14 amino acids.

The table lists this clone with many counts. The CDR3 end falls 3 residues outside the read, so it is completed with the germline J gene. The chain joins TRBV29-1 to TRBJ2-1, with TRBD1 matching 7 bases. Trimming took 7 bases from V and 2 from J; bases not matched to a gene: 5. Germline loops: CDR1 SQVTM, CDR2 ANQGSEA. This CDR3 region has 13 residues. CDR3 protein: CSAQTGTYNEQFF. CDR3 bases read: TGCAGCGCCCAGACAGGGACCTACAATGAG.

About this clone itself: The read is 3 residues too short to cover the CDR3 end, so that end is filled in from the germline J gene. The chain carries TRBV18 and TRBJ1-2; 11 bases fit TRBD1. Germline V gene lookup returns CDR1 KGHSH and CDR2 LQKENI. The CDR3 contains 15 residues. J lost 7 bases, V lost 3 bases, and 7 bases had no gene match. The CDR3 bases that were read are TGTGCCAGCTCACCCCTCGGACAGGGGGCTTTTGGC. Protein product: CASSPLGQGAFG. In full, the CDR3 reads CASSPLGQGAFGYTF.

In regard to this clone: The CDR3 end falls 3 residues outside the read, so it is completed with the germline J gene. The chain carries TRBV7-9 and TRBJ2-5; 10 nucleotides match TRBD2. Germline CDR1 reads SEHNR; CDR2 reads FQNEAQ (reference sequence). This CDR3 contains 14 residues. J lost 5 bases, V lost 4 bases, and 4 bases had no gene match. CDR3 region: CASSSSGSWETQYF. The covered CDR3 bases are TGTGCCAGCAGCTCTAGCGGGAGTTGGGAGACC. Looking up the rest from reference TRBV7-9 and TRBJ2-5 gives the full variable domain: DTGVSQNPRHKITKRGQNVTFRCDPISEHNRLYWYRQTLGQGPEFLTYFQNEAQLEKSRLLSDRFSAERPKGSFSTLEIQRTEQGDSAMYLCASSSSGSWETQYFGPGTRLLVL.

This clone was picked up a small number of times. The read ends 3 residues before the CDR3 terminus; that terminus is restored from the germline J gene. V usage is TRBV30 and J usage is TRBJ1-1; tentatively, D is TRBD1 (6 bases). The length of the CDR3 is 13 residues. CDR1 and CDR2 from the germline V gene are GTSNPN and SVGIG (reference sequence). CDR3 DNA (partial): TGTGCCTGGAGTCCTGGAGGGGGACAAGGA. Translated: CAWSPGGGQG. The full-length CDR3 reads as CAWSPGGGQGAFF.

Remarks on this clone: The read terminates 3 residues ahead of where the CDR3 ends, so the germline J gene completes it. The rearrangement joins TRBV18 to TRBJ2-5; D is undetermined. There are 13 residues in the CDR3. Trimming took 3 bases from V and 1 from J, leaving 6 bases between them. Looked up from germline, CDR1 is KGHSH and CDR2 is LQKENI. The sequenced CDR3 bases are TGTGCCAGCTCACCGGTACTCCAAGAGACC. Amino acid sequence: CASSPVLQET. The full CDR3 sequence reads CASSPVLQETQYF.

CDR3 bases read: TGTGCCTGGAGGACTCCAGGGTTGAGCACTGAA. It specifies CAWRTPGLSTE. In full, the CDR3 reads CAWRTPGLSTEAFF. The gene calls are TRBV30 and TRBJ1-1; a weak D match, TRBD1 (5 bases). Read coverage stops 3 residues before the CDR3 terminus; the germline J gene supplies the remainder. CDR3 length: 14 amino acids. Per the germline V gene, CDR1 is GTSNPN and CDR2 is SVGIG (reference sequence). Trimming took off 3 bases at V and 4 bases at J, with 15 bases between the two ends.

There are a few counts of this clone. The CDR3 end is not reached by the read, which stops 3 residues before it; the germline J gene fills it in. The chain links TRBV7-9 to TRBJ2-5; TRBD1 agrees at 7 bases. V shed 5 bases and J 3 bases; nucleotides not matched to a gene: 9. The CDR3 is 15 residues long. Germline V gene data show CDR1 as SEHNR and CDR2 as FQNEAQ (reference sequence). CDR3 bases read: TGTGCCAGCAGCCCATTCGAACAGGGGAAAGAGACC. Amino acids: CASSPFEQGKET. The full CDR3 reads CASSPFEQGKETQYF.